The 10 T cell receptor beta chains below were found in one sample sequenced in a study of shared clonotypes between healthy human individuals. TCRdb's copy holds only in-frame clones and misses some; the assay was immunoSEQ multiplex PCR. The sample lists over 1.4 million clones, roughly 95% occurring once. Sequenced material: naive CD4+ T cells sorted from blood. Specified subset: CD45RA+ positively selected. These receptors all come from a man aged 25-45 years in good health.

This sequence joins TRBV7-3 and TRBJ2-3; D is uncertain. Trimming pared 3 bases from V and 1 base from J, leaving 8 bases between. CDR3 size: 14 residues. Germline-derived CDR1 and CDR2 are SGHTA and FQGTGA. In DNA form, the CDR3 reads TGTGCCAGCAGCTTGCTCTCGGGCACAGATACGCAGTATTTT. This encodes CASSLLSGTDTQYF.

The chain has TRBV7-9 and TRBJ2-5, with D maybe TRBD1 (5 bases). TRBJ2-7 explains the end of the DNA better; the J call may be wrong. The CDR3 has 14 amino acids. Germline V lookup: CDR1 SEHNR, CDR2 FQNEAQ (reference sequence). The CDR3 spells CASSWPDSSYEQYF. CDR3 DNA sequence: TGTGCCAGCAGCTGGCCCGACAGCAGCTACGAGCAGTACTTC.

DNA for the CDR3: TGTGCCAGCAGGGTTGGGGACGGCTACACAGATACGCAGTATTTT. It specifies CASRVGDGYTDTQYF. The V call is TRBV5-4, the J call TRBJ2-3, with D possibly being TRBD1 or TRBD2 (5 bases each). Germline-derived CDR1 and CDR2 are SGHNT and YYREEE (reference sequence). The CDR3 consists of 15 residues. Between the trimmed V and J ends, which lost 5 bases and 2 bases, there was a span of 15 bases.

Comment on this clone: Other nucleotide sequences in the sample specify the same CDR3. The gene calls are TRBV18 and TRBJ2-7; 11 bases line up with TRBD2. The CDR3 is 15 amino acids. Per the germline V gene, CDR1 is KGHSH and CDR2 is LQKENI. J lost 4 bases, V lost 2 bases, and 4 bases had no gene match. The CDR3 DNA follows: TGTGCCAGCTCACCAAGGACTAGCGGGCTATACGAGCAGTACTTC. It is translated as CASSPRTSGLYEQYF. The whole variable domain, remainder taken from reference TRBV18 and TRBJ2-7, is NAGVMQNPRHLVRRRGQEARLRCSPMKGHSHVYWYRQLPEEGLKFMVYLQKENIIDESGMPKERFSAEFPKEGPSILRIQQVVRGDSAAYFCASSPRTSGLYEQYFGPGTRLTVT.

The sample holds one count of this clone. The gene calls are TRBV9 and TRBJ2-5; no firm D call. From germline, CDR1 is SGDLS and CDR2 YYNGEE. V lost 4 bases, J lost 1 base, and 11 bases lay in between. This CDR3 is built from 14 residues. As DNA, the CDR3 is TGTGCCAGCAGCCCAGACCCCCTCCAAGAGACCCAGTACTTC. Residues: CASSPDPLQETQYF.

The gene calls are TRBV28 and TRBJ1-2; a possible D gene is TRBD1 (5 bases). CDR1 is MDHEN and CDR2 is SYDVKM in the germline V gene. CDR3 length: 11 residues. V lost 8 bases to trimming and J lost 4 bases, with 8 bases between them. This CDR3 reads CASRTIYGYTF. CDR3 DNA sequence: TGTGCCAGCCGGACAATCTATGGCTACACCTTC.

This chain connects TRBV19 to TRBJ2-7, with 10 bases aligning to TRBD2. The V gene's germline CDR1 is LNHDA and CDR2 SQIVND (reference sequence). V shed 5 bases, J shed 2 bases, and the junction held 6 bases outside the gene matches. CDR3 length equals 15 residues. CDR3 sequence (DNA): TGTGCCAGTAGTGGTGAAGCGGGAGGGCCCTACGAGCAGTACTTC. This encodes CASSGEAGGPYEQYF.

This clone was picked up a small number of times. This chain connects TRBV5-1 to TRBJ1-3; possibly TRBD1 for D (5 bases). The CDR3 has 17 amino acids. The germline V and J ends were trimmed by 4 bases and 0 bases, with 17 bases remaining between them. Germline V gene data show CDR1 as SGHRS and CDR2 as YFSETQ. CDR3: CASSTGTAEGSGNTIYF. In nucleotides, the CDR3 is TGCGCCAGCAGCACGGGGACCGCCGAGGGCTCTGGAAACACCATATATTTT.

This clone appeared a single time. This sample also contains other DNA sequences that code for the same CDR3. CDR3 sequence reads: CASSLAGGTDTQYF. The CDR3 DNA reads TGTGCCAGCTCCCTAGCGGGAGGGACAGATACGCAGTATTTT. The gene calls are TRBV28 and TRBJ2-3; 12 positions agree with TRBD2. Germline CDR1 is MDHEN and CDR2 is SYDVKM. The V gene end was trimmed by 8 bases and the J gene end by 3 bases; junction bases not matched to a gene: 3. This CDR3 has 14 residues. The whole variable domain, filled in from reference TRBV28 and TRBJ2-3, reads DVKVTQSSRYLVKRTGEKVFLECVQDMDHENMFWYRQDPGLGLRLIYFSYDVKMKEKGDIPEGYSVSREKKERFSLILESASTNQTSMYLCASSLAGGTDTQYFGPGTRLTVL.

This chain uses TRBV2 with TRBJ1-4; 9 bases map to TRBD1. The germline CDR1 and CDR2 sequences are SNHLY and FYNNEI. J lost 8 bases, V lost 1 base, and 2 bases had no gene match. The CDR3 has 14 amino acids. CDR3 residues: CASSEVGTGEKLFF. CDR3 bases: TGTGCCAGCAGTGAAGTAGGGACAGGGGAAAAACTGTTTTTT.